This T cell receptor (beta chain) was retrieved from a study of yellow fever vaccine responses in identical twins. Study-level results: Twins' T cell vaccine responses reportedly looked partly convergent, partly personalized.

With 3 bases removed from V and 5 bases from J, the gap between germline ends came to 2 bases. The germline gives CDR1 SNHLY, CDR2 FYNNEI. The CDR3 length is 11 residues. TCRdb recomputed calls from the RT-PCR reads with MiXCR, one row per CDR3 protein. Of 4,500 to 7,000 distinct CDR3 sequences in the sample, 65% to 70% are singletons; the top ten hold under 4.5%. As regards this clonotype: Its matching antigen is unknown.

The TCR comes from a woman under 30 who received the yellow fever vaccine. The gene calls are TRBV2 and TRBJ2-1, with unresolved D. The input for sequencing was T cells from blood (PBMCs), unsorted or a sorted subset (not recorded which), taken before or after yellow fever vaccination (not recorded which). CDR3 sequence reads: CASSENNEQFF. The DNA of the CDR3 is TGTGCCAGCAGTGAGAACAATGAGCAGTTCTTC.